One TCR beta chain is described in this entry. This record comes from a study of pediatric ulcerative colitis. CDR3 size: 16 residues. V was shortened by 1 base and J by 2 bases, with 12 bases between the two germline ends. CDR1 and CDR2 (germline): MGHRA, YSYEKL. TCRdb keeps only in-frame clones here, not all; method: immunoSEQ multiplex PCR. The data show about 60,000 clones, 80% to 90% seen once. The genes are TRBV4-1 and TRBJ2-1; a possible D gene is TRBD1 (5 bases). The sequence was obtained from a boy aged 10-17 years who was a control in a study of pediatric ulcerative colitis. Sequences were obtained from blood. In nucleotides, the CDR3 is TGCGCCAGCAGCCAAGCGGTCAGGGCGGCCTACAATGAGCAGTTCTTC. Amino acids: CASSQAVRAAYNEQFF.